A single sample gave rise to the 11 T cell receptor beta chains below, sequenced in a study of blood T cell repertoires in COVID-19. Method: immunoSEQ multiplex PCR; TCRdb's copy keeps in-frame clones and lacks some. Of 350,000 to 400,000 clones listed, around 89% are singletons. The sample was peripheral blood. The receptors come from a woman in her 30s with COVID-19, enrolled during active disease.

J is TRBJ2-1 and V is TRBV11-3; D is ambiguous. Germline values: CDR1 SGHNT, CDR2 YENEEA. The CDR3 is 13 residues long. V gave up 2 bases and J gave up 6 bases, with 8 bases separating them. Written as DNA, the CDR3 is TGTGCCAGCAGCTTACGAGGAACCAATGAGCAGTTCTTC. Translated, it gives CASSLRGTNEQFF.

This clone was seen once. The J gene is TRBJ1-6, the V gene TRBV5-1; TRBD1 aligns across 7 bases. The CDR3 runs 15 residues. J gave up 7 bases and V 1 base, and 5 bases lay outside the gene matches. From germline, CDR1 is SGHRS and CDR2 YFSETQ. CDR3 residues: CASSLYLQGNSPLHF. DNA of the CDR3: TGCGCCAGCAGCTTGTATCTACAGGGGAATTCACCCCTCCACTTT.

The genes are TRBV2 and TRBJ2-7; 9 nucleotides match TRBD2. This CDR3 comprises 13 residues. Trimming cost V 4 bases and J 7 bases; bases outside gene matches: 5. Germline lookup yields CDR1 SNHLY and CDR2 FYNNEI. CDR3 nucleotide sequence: TGTGCCAGCAGTGTAGCGGGAGTTAGTGAGCAGTACGTC. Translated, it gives CASSVAGVSEQYV.

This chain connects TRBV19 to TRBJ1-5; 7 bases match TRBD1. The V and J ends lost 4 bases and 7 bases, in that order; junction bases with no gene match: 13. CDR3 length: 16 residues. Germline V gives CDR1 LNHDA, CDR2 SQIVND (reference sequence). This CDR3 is CASSNQATGTGQPQHF. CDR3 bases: TGTGCCAGTAGTAACCAAGCGACAGGGACGGGGCAGCCCCAGCATTTT.

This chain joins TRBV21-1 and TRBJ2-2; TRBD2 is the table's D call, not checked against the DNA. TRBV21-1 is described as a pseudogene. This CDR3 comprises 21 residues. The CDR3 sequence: CASSKELPGHSGKRNTGELFF. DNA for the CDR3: TGTGCCAGCAGCAAGGAACTCCCGGGACATAGCGGGAAACGGAACACCGGGGAGCTGTTTTTT.

The CDR3 region is CASSIDRDTGIYSNQPQHF. The CDR3 DNA sequence: TGTGCCAGTAGTATAGATCGGGACACGGGGATCTATAGCAATCAGCCCCAGCATTTT. This sequence joins TRBV19 and TRBJ1-5; tentatively, D is TRBD1 (6 bases). The V gene's germline CDR1 is LNHDA and CDR2 SQIVND (reference sequence). The CDR3 covers 19 residues. Trimming took off 0 bases at V and 0 bases at J, with 18 bases between the two ends.

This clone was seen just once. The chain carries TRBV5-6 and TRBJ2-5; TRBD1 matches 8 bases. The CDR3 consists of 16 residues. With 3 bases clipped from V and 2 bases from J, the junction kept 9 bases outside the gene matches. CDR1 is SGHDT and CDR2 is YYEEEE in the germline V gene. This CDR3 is CASSSVFGQGQETQYF. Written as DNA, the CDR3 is TGTGCCAGCAGCTCTGTTTTCGGACAGGGTCAAGAGACCCAGTACTTC.

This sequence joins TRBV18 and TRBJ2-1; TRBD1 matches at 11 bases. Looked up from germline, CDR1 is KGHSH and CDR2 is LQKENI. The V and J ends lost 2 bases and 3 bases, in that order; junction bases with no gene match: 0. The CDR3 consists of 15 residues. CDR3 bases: TGTGCCAGCTCACCAGGGACAGGGGGCTACAATGAGCAGTTCTTC. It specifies CASSPGTGGYNEQFF.

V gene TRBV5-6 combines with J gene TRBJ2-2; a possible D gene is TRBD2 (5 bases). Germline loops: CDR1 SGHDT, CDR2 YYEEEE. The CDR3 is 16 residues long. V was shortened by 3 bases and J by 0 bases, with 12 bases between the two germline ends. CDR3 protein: CASSSYGKSNTGELFF. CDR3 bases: TGTGCCAGCAGCTCCTACGGGAAATCGAACACCGGGGAGCTGTTTTTT. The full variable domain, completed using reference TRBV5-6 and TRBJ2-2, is DAGVTQSPTHLIKTRGQQVTLRCSPKSGHDTVSWYQQALGQGPQFIFQYYEEEERQRGNFPDRFSGHQFPNYSSELNVNALLLGDSALYLCASSSYGKSNTGELFFGEGSRLTVL.

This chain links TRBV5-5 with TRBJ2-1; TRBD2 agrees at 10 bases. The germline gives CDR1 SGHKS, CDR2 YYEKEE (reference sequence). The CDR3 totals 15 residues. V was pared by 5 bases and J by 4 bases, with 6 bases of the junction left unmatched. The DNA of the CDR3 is TGTGCCAGCAGTTTTAGCGGGGGGTCTTACAATGAGCAGTTCTTC. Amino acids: CASSFSGGSYNEQFF.

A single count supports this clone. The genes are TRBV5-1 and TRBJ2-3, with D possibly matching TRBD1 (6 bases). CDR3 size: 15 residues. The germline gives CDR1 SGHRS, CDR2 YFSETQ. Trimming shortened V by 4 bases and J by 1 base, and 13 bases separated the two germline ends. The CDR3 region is CASSQGSPGTDTQYF. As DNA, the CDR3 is TGCGCCAGCAGCCAGGGGAGTCCCGGCACAGATACGCAGTATTTT.